Below are 13 T cell receptor beta chains sequenced from a single sample in a study of T cell responses to AZD1222 COVID-19 vaccine. Profiling relied on immunoSEQ multiplex PCR, and the TCRdb table lists in-frame clones only, not all of them. The data contain roughly 160,000 clones, 80% to 90% of them seen just once; the ten biggest clones take up 6.9%. Material: peripheral blood, obtained on day 0 of AZD1222 vaccination. These receptors were obtained from an adult in good health.

The chain links TRBV4-1 to TRBJ1-1; D remains unclear. Trimming took off 1 base at V and 5 bases at J, with 14 bases between the two ends. CDR3 size: 15 residues. Germline lookup yields CDR1 MGHRA and CDR2 YSYEKL. The CDR3 is CASSQGLGSRTEAFF. The CDR3 DNA reads TGCGCCAGCAGCCAAGGTCTGGGATCGAGGACTGAAGCTTTCTTT.

The gene calls are TRBV7-9 and TRBJ1-2; 7 nucleotides line up with TRBD1. Trimming removed 5 bases from V and 5 bases from J; junction bases left unmatched: 11. This CDR3 is built from 15 residues. Germline V CDR1 and CDR2: SEHNR, FQNEAQ (reference sequence). Here the CDR3 DNA reads TGTGCCAGCAGCCTAGGACAGGCGGACCTATATGGCTACACCTTC. This encodes CASSLGQADLYGYTF. The whole variable domain, filled in from reference TRBV7-9 and TRBJ1-2, reads DTGVSQNPRHKITKRGQNVTFRCDPISEHNRLYWYRQTLGQGPEFLTYFQNEAQLEKSRLLSDRFSAERPKGSFSTLEIQRTEQGDSAMYLCASSLGQADLYGYTFGSGTRLTVV.

This rearrangement joins TRBV5-1 to TRBJ2-2, with TRBD1 as a possible D gene (6 bases). Per the germline V gene, CDR1 is SGHRS and CDR2 is YFSETQ. V was cut by 0 bases and J by 2 bases, with 8 bases left in between. The CDR3 extends over 15 amino acids. CDR3 loop: CASSLVTGNTGELFF. The CDR3 DNA follows: TGCGCCAGCAGCTTGGTGACAGGAAACACCGGGGAGCTGTTTTTT.

This clone has just a few counts. The chain carries TRBV18 and TRBJ2-2; D is unclear. Germline V gene lookup returns CDR1 KGHSH and CDR2 LQKENI. CDR3 length: 16 residues. Trimming took 3 bases from V and 9 from J, leaving 20 bases between them. The CDR3 reads CASSPPWGRAPRELFF. CDR3 nucleotides: TGTGCCAGCTCACCCCCCTGGGGTAGAGCCCCCCGGGAGCTGTTTTTT. Using reference TRBV18 and TRBJ2-2 for the parts outside the CDR3, the full variable domain is NAGVMQNPRHLVRRRGQEARLRCSPMKGHSHVYWYRQLPEEGLKFMVYLQKENIIDESGMPKERFSAEFPKEGPSILRIQQVVRGDSAAYFCASSPPWGRAPRELFFGEGSRLTVL.

V and J are TRBV11-3 and TRBJ2-1; either TRBD1 or TRBD2 may fit D (5 bases each). Germline V lookup: CDR1 SGHNT, CDR2 YENEEA. V lost 5 bases to trimming and J lost 5 bases, with 13 bases between them. The CDR3 consists of 14 residues. This CDR3 reads CASSLGTENNEQFF. CDR3 sequence (DNA): TGTGCCAGCAGCCTGGGGACGGAAAACAATGAGCAGTTCTTC.

This clone was detected a few times. The chain recombines TRBV5-1 with TRBJ2-1; 7 bases are shared with TRBD2. Germline loops: CDR1 SGHRS, CDR2 YFSETQ. V lost 0 bases and J lost 6; bases outside the gene matches: 9. This CDR3 has 16 amino acids. The CDR3 sequence is CASSLALSGGGNEQFF. The CDR3 nucleotides are TGCGCCAGCAGCTTGGCCCTTTCGGGGGGAGGCAATGAGCAGTTCTTC. The full variable domain, completed using reference TRBV5-1 and TRBJ2-1, is KAGVTQTPRYLIKTRGQQVTLSCSPISGHRSVSWYQQTPGQGLQFLFEYFSETQRNKGNFPGRFSGRQFSNSRSEMNVSTLELGDSALYLCASSLALSGGGNEQFFGPGTRLTVL.

The chain couples TRBV6-5 to TRBJ2-2; D uncertain. The length of the CDR3 is 15 residues. Germline lookup yields CDR1 MNHEY and CDR2 SVGAGI. V was clipped by 8 bases and J by 1 base, with 14 bases between them. CDR3 residues: CASLSVRLNTGELFF. The DNA of the CDR3 is TGTGCCAGCCTCTCAGTGAGATTGAACACCGGGGAGCTGTTTTTT.

This chain joins TRBV25-1 and TRBJ1-5; D remains ambiguous. CDR1 is MGHDK and CDR2 is SYGVNS in the germline V gene. The germline V and J ends were trimmed by 1 base and 0 bases, with 4 bases remaining between them. The CDR3 is made up of 14 amino acids. The CDR3 here is CASSELDSNQPQHF. The CDR3 nucleotides read TGTGCCAGCAGTGAATTGGATAGCAATCAGCCCCAGCATTTT.

In this sample, this clone turned up a few times. This sequence joins TRBV27 and TRBJ2-3, with D maybe TRBD2 (6 bases). CDR1 and CDR2 (germline): MNHEY, SMNVEV (reference sequence). CDR3 length equals 12 residues. V was pared by 5 bases and J by 6 bases, with 9 bases between. DNA for the CDR3: TGTGCCAGCAGTACCAGCGGGGATACGCAGTATTTT. Its translation is CASSTSGDTQYF.

The genes are TRBV28 and TRBJ1-4, with unresolved D. V lost 2 bases and J 0 bases, leaving 7 bases between the germline ends. The CDR3 is made up of 15 amino acids. Germline-derived CDR1 and CDR2 are MDHEN and SYDVKM. Here the CDR3 reads CASSLGVATNEKLFF. CDR3 coding DNA: TGTGCCAGCAGTTTAGGCGTTGCAACTAATGAAAAACTGTTTTTT.

This chain connects TRBV7-9 to TRBJ1-1; D is unclear. The CDR3 has 12 residues. V lost 2 bases and J 3 bases, leaving 4 bases between the germline ends. Germline V gives CDR1 SEHNR, CDR2 FQNEAQ (reference sequence). In DNA, the CDR3 is TGTGCCAGCAGCTTAAGGTACACTGAAGCTTTCTTT. Its translation: CASSLRYTEAFF.

The V and J genes are TRBV7-3 and TRBJ1-5; D is uncertain. Trimming removed 2 bases at V and 6 bases at J, with 2 bases between. The CDR3 has 11 amino acids. Per germline, CDR1 SGHTA and CDR2 FQGTGA. As DNA, the CDR3 is TGTGCCAGCAGCTTATCTCAGCCCCAGCATTTT. As protein: CASSLSQPQHF.

The gene calls are TRBV5-4 and TRBJ1-5; 9 bases align to TRBD1. J gave up 5 bases and V 4 bases, and 7 bases lay outside the gene matches. This CDR3 has 15 residues. The germline gives CDR1 SGHNT, CDR2 YYREEE (reference sequence). The chain's CDR3 is CASSAGQGLYQPQHF. In DNA form, the CDR3 reads TGTGCCAGCAGCGCGGGACAGGGTTTGTATCAGCCCCAGCATTTT.